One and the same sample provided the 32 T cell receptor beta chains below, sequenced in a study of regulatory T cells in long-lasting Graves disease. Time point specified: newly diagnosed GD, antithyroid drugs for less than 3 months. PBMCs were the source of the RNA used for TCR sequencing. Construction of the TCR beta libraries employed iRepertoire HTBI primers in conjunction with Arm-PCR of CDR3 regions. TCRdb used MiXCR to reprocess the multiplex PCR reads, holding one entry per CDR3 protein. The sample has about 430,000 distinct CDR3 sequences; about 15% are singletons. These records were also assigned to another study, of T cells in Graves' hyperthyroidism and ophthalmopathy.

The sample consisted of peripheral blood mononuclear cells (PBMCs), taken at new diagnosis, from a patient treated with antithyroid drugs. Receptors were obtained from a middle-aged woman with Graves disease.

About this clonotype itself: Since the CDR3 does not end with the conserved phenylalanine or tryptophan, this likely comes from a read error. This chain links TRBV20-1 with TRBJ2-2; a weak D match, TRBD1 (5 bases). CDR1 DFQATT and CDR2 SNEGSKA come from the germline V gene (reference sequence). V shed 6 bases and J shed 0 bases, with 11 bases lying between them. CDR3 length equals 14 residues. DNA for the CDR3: TGCAGTGCGAGGCAGGGCTCGAACACCGGGGAGCTGTTTTCT. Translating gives CSARQGSNTGELFS.

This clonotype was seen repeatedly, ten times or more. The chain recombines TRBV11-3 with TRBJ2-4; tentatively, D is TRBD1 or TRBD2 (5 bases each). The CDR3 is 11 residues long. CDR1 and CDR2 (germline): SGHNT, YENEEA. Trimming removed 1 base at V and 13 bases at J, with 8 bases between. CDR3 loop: CASSLVGRQYF. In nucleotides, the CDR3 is TGTGCCAGCAGCTTAGTGGGACGCCAGTACTTC.

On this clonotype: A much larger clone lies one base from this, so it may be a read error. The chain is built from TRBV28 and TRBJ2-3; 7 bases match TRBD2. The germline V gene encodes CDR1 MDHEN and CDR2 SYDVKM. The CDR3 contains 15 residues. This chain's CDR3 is CPSSFYGGSADTQYF. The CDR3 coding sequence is TGTCCCAGCAGTTTTTATGGCGGGAGTGCAGATACGCAGTATTTT.

The DNA of the CDR3 is TGTGCCAGCTCACGAAGGAGCAGGGAACCTGAGACCCAGTACTTC. Amino acid sequence: CASSRRSREPETQYF. The rearrangement joins TRBV7-9 to TRBJ2-5, with a tentative D call TRBD1 (5 bases). Germline-derived CDR1 and CDR2 are SEHNR and FQNEAQ (reference sequence). V was cut by 8 bases and J by 5 bases, with 21 bases left in between. The CDR3 has 15 residues.

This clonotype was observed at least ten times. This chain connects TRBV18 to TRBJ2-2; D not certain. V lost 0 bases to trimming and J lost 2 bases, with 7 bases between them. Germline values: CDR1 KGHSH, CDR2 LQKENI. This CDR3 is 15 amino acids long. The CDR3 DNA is TGTGCCAGCTCACCACCGAGCATCAACACCGGGGAGCTGTTTTTT. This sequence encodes CASSPPSINTGELFF.

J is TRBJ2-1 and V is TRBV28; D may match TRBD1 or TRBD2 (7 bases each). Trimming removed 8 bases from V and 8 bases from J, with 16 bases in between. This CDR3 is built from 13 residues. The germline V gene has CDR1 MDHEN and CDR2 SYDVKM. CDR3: CASAQGGKDEQFF. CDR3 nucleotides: TGTGCCAGCGCTCAGGGGGGGAAGGATGAGCAGTTCTTC.

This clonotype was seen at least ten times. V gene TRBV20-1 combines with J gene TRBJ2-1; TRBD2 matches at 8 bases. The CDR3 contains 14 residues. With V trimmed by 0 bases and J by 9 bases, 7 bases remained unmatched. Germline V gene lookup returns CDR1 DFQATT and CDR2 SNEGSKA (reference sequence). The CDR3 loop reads CSARDREREFEQFF. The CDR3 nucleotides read TGCAGTGCTAGAGATAGGGAGCGGGAGTTTGAGCAGTTCTTC.

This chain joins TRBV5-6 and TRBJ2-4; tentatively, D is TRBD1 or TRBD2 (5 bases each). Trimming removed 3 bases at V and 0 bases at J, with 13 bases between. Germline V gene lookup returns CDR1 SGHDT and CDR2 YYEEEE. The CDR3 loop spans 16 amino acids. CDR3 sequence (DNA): TGTGCCAGCAGCTCCCCCGGGGCTGGAGCCAAAAACATTCAGTACTTC. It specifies CASSSPGAGAKNIQYF.

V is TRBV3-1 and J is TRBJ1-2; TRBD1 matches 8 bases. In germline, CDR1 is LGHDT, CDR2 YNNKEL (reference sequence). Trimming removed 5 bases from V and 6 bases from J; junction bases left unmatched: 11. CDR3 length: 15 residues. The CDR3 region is CASSSAWTGSDGYTF. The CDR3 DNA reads TGTGCCAGCAGCAGCGCCTGGACAGGGTCGGATGGCTACACCTTC.

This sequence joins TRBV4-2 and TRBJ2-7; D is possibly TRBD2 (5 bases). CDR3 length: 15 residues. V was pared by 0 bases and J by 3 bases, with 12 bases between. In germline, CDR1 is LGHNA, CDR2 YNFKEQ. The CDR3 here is CASSQELGLNYEQYF. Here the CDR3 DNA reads TGTGCCAGCAGCCAAGAGTTAGGACTGAACTACGAGCAGTACTTC.

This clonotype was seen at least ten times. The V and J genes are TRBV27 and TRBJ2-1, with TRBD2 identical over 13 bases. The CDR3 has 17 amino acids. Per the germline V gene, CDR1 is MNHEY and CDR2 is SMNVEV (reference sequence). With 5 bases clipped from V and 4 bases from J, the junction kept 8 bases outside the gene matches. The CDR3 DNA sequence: TGTGCCAGCAGTCAAGGACTAGCGGGAGAGGTGTACAATGAGCAGTTCTTC. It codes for CASSQGLAGEVYNEQFF.

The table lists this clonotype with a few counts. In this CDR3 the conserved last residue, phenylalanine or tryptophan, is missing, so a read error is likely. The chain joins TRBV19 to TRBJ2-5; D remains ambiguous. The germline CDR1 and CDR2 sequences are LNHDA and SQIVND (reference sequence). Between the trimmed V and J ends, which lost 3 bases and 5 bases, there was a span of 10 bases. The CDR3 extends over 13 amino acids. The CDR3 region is CASSIQTWETQYL. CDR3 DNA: TGTGCCAGTAGTATCCAGACATGGGAGACCCAGTACCTC.

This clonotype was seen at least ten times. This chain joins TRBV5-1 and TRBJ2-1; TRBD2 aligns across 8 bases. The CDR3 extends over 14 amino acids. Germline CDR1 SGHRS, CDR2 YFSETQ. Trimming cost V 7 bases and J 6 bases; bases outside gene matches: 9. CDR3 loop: CASSKGGRSNEQFF. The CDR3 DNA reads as TGCGCCAGCTCCAAAGGCGGGAGGTCCAATGAGCAGTTCTTC.

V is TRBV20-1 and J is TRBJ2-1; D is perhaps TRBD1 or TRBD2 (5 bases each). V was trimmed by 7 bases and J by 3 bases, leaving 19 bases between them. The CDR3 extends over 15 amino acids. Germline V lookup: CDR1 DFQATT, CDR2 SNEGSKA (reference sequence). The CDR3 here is CSVLRGEYFYNEQFF. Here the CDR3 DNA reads TGCAGTGTTCTAAGAGGGGAGTATTTCTACAATGAGCAGTTCTTC.

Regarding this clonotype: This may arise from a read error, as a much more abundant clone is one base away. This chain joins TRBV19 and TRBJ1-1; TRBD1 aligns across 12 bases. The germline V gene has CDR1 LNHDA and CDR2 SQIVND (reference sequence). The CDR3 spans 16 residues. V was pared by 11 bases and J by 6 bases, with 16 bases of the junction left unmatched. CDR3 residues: CASSPGQGARRAEAFF. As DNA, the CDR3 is TGTGCCTCCTCCCCGGGACAGGGGGCGCGAAGGGCTGAAGCTTTCTTT.

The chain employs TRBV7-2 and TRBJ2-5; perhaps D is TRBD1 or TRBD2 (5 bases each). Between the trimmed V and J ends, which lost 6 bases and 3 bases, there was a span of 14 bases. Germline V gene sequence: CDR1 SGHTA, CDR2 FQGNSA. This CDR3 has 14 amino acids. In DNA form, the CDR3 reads TGTGCCAGCAGTGGGGGACGTAATGAAGAGACCCAGTACTTC. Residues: CASSGGRNEETQYF.

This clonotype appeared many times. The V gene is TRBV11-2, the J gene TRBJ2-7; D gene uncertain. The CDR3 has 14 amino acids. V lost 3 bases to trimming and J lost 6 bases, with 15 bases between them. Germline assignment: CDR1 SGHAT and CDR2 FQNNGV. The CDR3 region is CASSFGSLAGEQYF. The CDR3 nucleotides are TGTGCCAGCAGCTTTGGGTCCTTGGCTGGCGAGCAGTACTTC.

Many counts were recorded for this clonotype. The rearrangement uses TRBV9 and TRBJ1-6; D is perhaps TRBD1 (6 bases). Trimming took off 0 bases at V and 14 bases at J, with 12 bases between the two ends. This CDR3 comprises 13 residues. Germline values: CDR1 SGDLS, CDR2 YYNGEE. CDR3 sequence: CASSVDGGRTLHF. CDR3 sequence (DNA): TGTGCCAGCAGCGTAGACGGGGGCAGGACCCTCCACTTT.

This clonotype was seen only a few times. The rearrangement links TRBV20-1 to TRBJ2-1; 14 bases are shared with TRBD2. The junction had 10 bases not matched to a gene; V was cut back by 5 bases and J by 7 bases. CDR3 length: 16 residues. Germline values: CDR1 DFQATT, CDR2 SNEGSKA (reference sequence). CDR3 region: CSAYGLAGGPGNEQFF. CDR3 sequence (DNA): TGCAGTGCTTATGGACTAGCGGGAGGACCAGGGAATGAGCAGTTCTTC.

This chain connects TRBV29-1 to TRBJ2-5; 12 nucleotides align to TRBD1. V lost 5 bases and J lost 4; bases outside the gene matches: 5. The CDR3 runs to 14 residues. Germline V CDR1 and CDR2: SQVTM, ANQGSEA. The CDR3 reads CSVLRDRGLETQYF. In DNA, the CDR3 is TGCAGCGTTCTCCGGGACAGGGGGCTAGAGACCCAGTACTTC.

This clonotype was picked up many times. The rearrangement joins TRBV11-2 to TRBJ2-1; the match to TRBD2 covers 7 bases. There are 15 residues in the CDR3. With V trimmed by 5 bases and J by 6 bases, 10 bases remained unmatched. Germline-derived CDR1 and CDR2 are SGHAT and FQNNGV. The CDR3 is CASSGTWREINEQFF. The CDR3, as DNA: TGTGCCAGCAGCGGGACGTGGCGGGAGATCAATGAGCAGTTCTTC.

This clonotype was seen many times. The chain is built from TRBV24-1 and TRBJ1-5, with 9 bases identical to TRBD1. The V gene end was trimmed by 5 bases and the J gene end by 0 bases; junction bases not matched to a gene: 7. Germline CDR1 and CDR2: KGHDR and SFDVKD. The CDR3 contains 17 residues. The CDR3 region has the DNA TGTGCCACCAGTGGGGACAGGGAGTTAAATAGCAATCAGCCCCAGCATTTT. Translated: CATSGDRELNSNQPQHF.

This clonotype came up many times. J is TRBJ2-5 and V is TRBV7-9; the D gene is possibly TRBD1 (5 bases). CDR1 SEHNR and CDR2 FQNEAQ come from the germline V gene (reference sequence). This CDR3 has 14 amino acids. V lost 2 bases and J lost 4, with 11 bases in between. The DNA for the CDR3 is TGTGCCAGCAGCTTAAGTGCAGGGTCAGAGACCCAGTACTTC. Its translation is CASSLSAGSETQYF.

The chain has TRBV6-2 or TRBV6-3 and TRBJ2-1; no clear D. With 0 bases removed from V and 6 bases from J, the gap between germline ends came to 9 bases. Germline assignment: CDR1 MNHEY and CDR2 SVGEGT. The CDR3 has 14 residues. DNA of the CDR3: TGTGCCAGCAGTTACTCGAATACTCTCAATGAGCAGTTCTTC. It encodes CASSYSNTLNEQFF.

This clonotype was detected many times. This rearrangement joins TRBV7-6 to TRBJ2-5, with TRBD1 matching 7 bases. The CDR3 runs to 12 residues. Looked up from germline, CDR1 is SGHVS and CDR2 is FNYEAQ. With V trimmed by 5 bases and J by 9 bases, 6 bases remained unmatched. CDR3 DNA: TGTGCCAGCAGCAGGGGACAGTCGGCCCAGTACTTC. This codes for CASSRGQSAQYF.

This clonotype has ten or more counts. CDR3 in amino acids: CASSSYRAAYEQYF. In DNA form, the CDR3 reads TGTGCCAGCAGTTCCTACAGGGCCGCCTACGAGCAGTACTTC. This chain links TRBV27 with TRBJ2-7; TRBD1 might be the D (6 bases). Germline CDR1 reads MNHEY; CDR2 reads SMNVEV (reference sequence). Trimming removed 4 bases from V and 2 bases from J, with 12 bases in between. The CDR3 is 14 amino acids.

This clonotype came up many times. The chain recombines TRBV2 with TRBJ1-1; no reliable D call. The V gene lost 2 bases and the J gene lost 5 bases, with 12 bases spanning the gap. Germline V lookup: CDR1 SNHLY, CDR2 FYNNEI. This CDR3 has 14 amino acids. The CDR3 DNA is TGTGCCAGCAGTGAAAGGGCAGAAGGGACTGAAGCTTTCTTT. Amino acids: CASSERAEGTEAFF.

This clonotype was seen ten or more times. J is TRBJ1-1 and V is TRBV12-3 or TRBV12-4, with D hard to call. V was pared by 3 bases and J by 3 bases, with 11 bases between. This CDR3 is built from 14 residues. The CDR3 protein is CASSLGRSYTEAFF. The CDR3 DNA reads TGTGCCAGCAGTTTGGGGAGAAGTTACACTGAAGCTTTCTTT.

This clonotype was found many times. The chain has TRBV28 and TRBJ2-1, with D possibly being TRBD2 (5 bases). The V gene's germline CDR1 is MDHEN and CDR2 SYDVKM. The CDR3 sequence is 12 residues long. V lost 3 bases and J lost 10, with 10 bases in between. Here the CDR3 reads CASSFLRAEQFF. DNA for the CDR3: TGTGCCAGCAGTTTTTTGAGGGCAGAGCAGTTCTTC.

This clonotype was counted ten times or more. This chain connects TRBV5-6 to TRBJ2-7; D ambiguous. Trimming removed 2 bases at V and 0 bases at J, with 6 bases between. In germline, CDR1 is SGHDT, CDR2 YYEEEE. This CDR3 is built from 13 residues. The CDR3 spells CASSLSVSYEQYF. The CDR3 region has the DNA TGTGCCAGCAGCTTATCAGTCTCCTACGAGCAGTACTTC.

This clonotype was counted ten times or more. DNA of the CDR3: TGTGCCAGCAGCTGGTCGGAGGGGAGCCCTTACTTC. Translating gives CASSWSEGSPYF. This chain joins TRBV11-2 and TRBJ2-7; D is perhaps TRBD2 (6 bases). The CDR3 spans 12 residues. Germline CDR1 is SGHAT and CDR2 is FQNNGV. V was trimmed by 4 bases and J by 13 bases, leaving 17 bases between them.

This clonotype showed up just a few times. The chain's CDR3 is CASSSYTGTGYYEQYF. DNA of the CDR3: TGTGCCAGCAGCTCCTACACCGGGACAGGGTACTACGAGCAGTACTTC. V is TRBV7-9 and J is TRBJ2-7; 9 bases map to TRBD1. Germline assignment: CDR1 SEHNR and CDR2 FQNEAQ (reference sequence). V lost 4 bases and J lost 3; bases outside the gene matches: 10. CDR3 length: 16 amino acids.